Below, one TCR beta chain is given with its context. No antigen is known for it. The record originates from a study of CD8 T cells in ankylosing spondylitis. Study results and limitations: From matched ankylosing spondylitis synovial fluid, disease-linked clones were reportedly recovered at significantly enriched levels. Earlier authors reported some of these motif variants in reactive arthritis synovial fluid and blood. The study identified a TCR beta motif of eight highly homologous variants that appeared characteristic of ankylosing spondylitis blood.

Germline CDR1 SQVTM, CDR2 ANQGSEA. There are 13 residues in the CDR3. The trim removed 3 bases at V and 10 bases at J, leaving 3 bases unmatched. Quantitative 5'-RACE with molecular barcodes generated TCR beta libraries. TCRdb independently ran MiXCR on the 5' RACE reads; one entry per CDR3 protein. The sample has 250,000 to 300,000 distinct CDR3 sequences, under 20% seen once. The chain recombines TRBV29-1 with TRBJ2-1; 13 positions match TRBD2. The clonotype comes from a male donor with ankylosing spondylitis or in good health (not recorded which). Sample: blood, either unsorted or a sorted T cell fraction (not recorded which). The CDR3 sequence is CSVDTSGRAEQFF. DNA of the CDR3: TGCAGCGTTGATACTAGCGGGAGGGCAGAGCAGTTCTTC.